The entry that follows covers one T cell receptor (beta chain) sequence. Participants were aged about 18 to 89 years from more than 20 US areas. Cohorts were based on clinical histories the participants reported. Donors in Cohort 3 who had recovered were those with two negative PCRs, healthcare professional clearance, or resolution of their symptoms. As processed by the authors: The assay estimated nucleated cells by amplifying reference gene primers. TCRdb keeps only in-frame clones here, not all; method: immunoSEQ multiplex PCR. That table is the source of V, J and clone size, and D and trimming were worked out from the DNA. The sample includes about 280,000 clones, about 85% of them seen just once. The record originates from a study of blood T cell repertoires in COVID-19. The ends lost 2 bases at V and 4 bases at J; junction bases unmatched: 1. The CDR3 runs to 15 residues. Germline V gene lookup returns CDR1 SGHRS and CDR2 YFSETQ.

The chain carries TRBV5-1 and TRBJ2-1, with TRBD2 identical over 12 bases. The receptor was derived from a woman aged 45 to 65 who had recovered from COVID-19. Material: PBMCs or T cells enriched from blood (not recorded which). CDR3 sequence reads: CASSFTSGGYNEQFF. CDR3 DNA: TGCGCCAGCAGCTTTACTAGCGGGGGGTACAATGAGCAGTTCTTC.